This TCR beta chain was retrieved from a study of T cell responses to AZD1222 COVID-19 vaccine. On the study more broadly: Doses given second, at about 4 or about 12 weeks, were pooled.

Repertoires were generated with immunoSEQ multiplex PCR, while TCRdb's copy carries only in-frame clones and drops some. This sample yields about 120,000 clones, of which more than 75% are seen a single time; less than 4% belongs to the top ten. Germline V gives CDR1 PRHDT, CDR2 FYEKMQ (reference sequence). Unmatched junction bases numbered 10, after V lost 4 bases and J lost 3 bases. This CDR3 spans 19 amino acids. Study-wide findings and caveats: Repertoires were sampled only after the peak T cell response. Mapped onto spike, vaccine-associated CD4 TCRs spanned it and were dominant at 160-218 and 743-854. A mostly white British donor set with more females was recruited, and clonal diversity was possibly underestimated.

As regards this clone: The antigen is undetermined.

The specimen comprised peripheral blood, sampled on day 0 of AZD1222 vaccination. The V call is TRBV13, the J call TRBJ2-3; 16 positions agree with TRBD2. The TCR was taken from an adult in good health. In DNA form, the CDR3 reads TGTGCCAGCAGCTCCGCCGGGACTAGCGGGGGGGCCTGGACAGATACGCAGTATTTT. Translating gives CASSSAGTSGGAWTDTQYF. The full variable domain, with the rest looked up from reference TRBV13 and TRBJ2-3, is AAGVIQSPRHLIKEKRETATLKCYPIPRHDTVYWYQQGPGQDPQFLISFYEKMQSDKGSIPDRFSAQQFSDYHSELNMSSLELGDSALYFCASSSAGTSGGAWTDTQYFGPGTRLTVL.